Following are 22 T cell receptor beta chains from one sample sequenced in a study of blood T cell repertoires in COVID-19. Only in-frame clones appear in the TCRdb table, and some are missing; sequencing was by immunoSEQ multiplex PCR. The top ten hold around 16% of the sample, which has about 70,000 clones, about 80% seen once. Material for sequencing was peripheral blood. These receptor sequences come from a human donor in a cohort sampled during active COVID-19.

The table lists this clone with a count of one. The rearrangement links TRBV5-1 to TRBJ1-4, with D unclear. The CDR3 spans 19 residues. Trimming left V 0 bases short and J 0 bases short, with 18 bases between. The germline CDR1 and CDR2 sequences are SGHRS and YFSETQ. This chain's CDR3 is CASSLDPSTIPATNEKLFF. The CDR3 DNA reads TGCGCCAGCAGCTTGGATCCAAGTACAATCCCTGCAACTAATGAAAAACTGTTTTTT.

V usage is TRBV7-6 and J usage is TRBJ2-2; D ambiguous. The CDR3 has 15 amino acids. V shed 5 bases and J shed 0 bases, with 10 bases lying between them. Germline V CDR1 and CDR2: SGHVS, FNYEAQ. CDR3 sequence reads: CASSPGWANTGELFF. The DNA of the CDR3 is TGTGCCAGCAGCCCCGGGTGGGCGAACACCGGGGAGCTGTTTTTT.

The chain joins TRBV7-2 to TRBJ2-3; 8 bases align to TRBD2. From germline, CDR1 is SGHTA and CDR2 FQGNSA. V gave up 9 bases and J gave up 1 base; unmatched junction bases: 12. The CDR3 is 16 residues long. CDR3 protein: CASSFGSGEGTDTQYF. CDR3 DNA sequence: TGTGCCAGTTCATTCGGTAGCGGGGAGGGCACAGATACGCAGTATTTT.

The count of this clone is one. This rearrangement joins TRBV24-1 to TRBJ2-3, with D possibly being TRBD2 (6 bases). The V end lost 7 bases, the J end lost 2 bases, and 12 bases lay between the germline ends. This CDR3 is built from 14 residues. Germline V CDR1 and CDR2: KGHDR, SFDVKD. The CDR3 reads CATSPPLATDTQYF. The CDR3 DNA follows: TGTGCCACCAGCCCTCCACTAGCCACAGATACGCAGTATTTT.

The V gene is TRBV27, the J gene TRBJ1-1; D is perhaps TRBD1 (5 bases). Germline CDR1 and CDR2: MNHEY and SMNVEV (reference sequence). V was cut by 4 bases and J by 0 bases, with 12 bases left in between. The CDR3 is 15 amino acids. The CDR3, as DNA: TGTGCCAGCAGTTGGGGACTCCCCTTGAACACTGAAGCTTTCTTT. Translating it yields CASSWGLPLNTEAFF.

The chain combines TRBV4-1 with TRBJ1-5; D is undetermined. Germline CDR1 is MGHRA and CDR2 is YSYEKL. V was trimmed by 1 base and J by 0 bases, leaving 13 bases between them. CDR3 length: 17 residues. CDR3 protein: CASSQVAEPYSNQPQHF. CDR3 nucleotide sequence: TGCGCCAGCAGCCAAGTGGCGGAACCGTATAGCAATCAGCCCCAGCATTTT.

The CDR3 coding sequence is TGCAGCGTTGTAGGACAAATATTCTACGAGCAGTACTTC. Encoded protein: CSVVGQIFYEQYF. The chain recombines TRBV29-1 with TRBJ2-7, with TRBD1 as a possible D gene (5 bases). Looked up from germline, CDR1 is SQVTM and CDR2 is ANQGSEA. The CDR3 is made up of 13 amino acids. The ends were cut back, 4 bases at V and 3 bases at J, with 13 bases in the middle.

Written as DNA, the CDR3 is TGTGCCAGCAGTGAAGGGCGAGCGGGAGGCGGGGAGACCCAGTACTTC. This sequence encodes CASSEGRAGGGETQYF. The V and J genes are TRBV2 and TRBJ2-5; TRBD2 aligns across 9 bases. CDR1 and CDR2 (germline): SNHLY, FYNNEI. Trimming at V came to 1 base and at J to 5 bases, leaving 8 bases not matched to a gene. This CDR3 is built from 16 residues.

As DNA, the CDR3 is TGTGCCAGCAGCTCCACTAGCGGTACATACGAGCAGTACTTC. Its translation is CASSSTSGTYEQYF. The rearrangement links TRBV5-8 to TRBJ2-7; TRBD2 agrees at 8 bases. Germline CDR1 is SGHTS and CDR2 is YDEGEE. J lost 4 bases, V lost 3 bases, and 6 bases had no gene match. The CDR3 consists of 14 residues.

This rearrangement joins TRBV7-8 to TRBJ1-1; 9 bases agree with TRBD1. The CDR3 is 15 amino acids. Germline lookup yields CDR1 SGHVS and CDR2 FQNEAQ. Trimming removed 6 bases from V and 4 bases from J; junction bases left unmatched: 9. The CDR3 DNA follows: TGTGCCAGCAGGGTACAGGGGGCCATGGTCACTGAAGCTTTCTTT. Protein sequence: CASRVQGAMVTEAFF.

This clone appeared once. This rearrangement joins TRBV19 to TRBJ1-3, with a possible D match to TRBD1 (5 bases). Germline V lookup: CDR1 LNHDA, CDR2 SQIVND (reference sequence). There are 16 residues in the CDR3. V gave up 3 bases and J gave up 0 bases, with 12 bases separating them. CDR3 region: CASSIGGTLSGNTIYF. Here the CDR3 DNA reads TGTGCCAGTAGTATCGGAGGGACCCTCTCTGGAAACACCATATATTTT.

The J gene is TRBJ2-7, the V gene TRBV15; weak D call: TRBD2 (6 bases). The germline V gene has CDR1 LNHNV and CDR2 YYDKDF (reference sequence). V was shortened by 0 bases and J by 4 bases, with 7 bases between the two germline ends. The CDR3 runs to 13 residues. This CDR3 reads CATSRDREYEQYF. DNA for the CDR3: TGTGCCACCAGCAGAGATCGGGAGTACGAGCAGTACTTC.

The chain links TRBV2 to TRBJ2-7; TRBD1 agrees at 8 bases. The CDR3 has 15 amino acids. The V gene end was trimmed by 2 bases and the J gene end by 6 bases; junction bases not matched to a gene: 9. Germline-derived CDR1 and CDR2 are SNHLY and FYNNEI. The CDR3 reads CASSELGQGAIEQYF. The CDR3 DNA is TGTGCCAGCAGTGAACTAGGGCAGGGGGCCATCGAGCAGTACTTC.

This chain links TRBV28 with TRBJ2-4; the match to TRBD2 covers 9 bases. The V and J ends lost 5 bases and 0 bases, in that order; junction bases with no gene match: 5. The CDR3 has 16 residues. Germline values: CDR1 MDHEN, CDR2 SYDVKM. The CDR3 nucleotides read TGTGCCAGCAGTCAGACTAGCGGAGTAGCCAAAAACATTCAGTACTTC. Protein: CASSQTSGVAKNIQYF.

A remark on this clone: Within the sample, other DNA sequences also encode this same CDR3. The chain employs TRBV7-9 and TRBJ2-7, with 8 bases matching TRBD1. The length of the CDR3 is 14 residues. CDR1 SEHNR and CDR2 FQNEAQ come from the germline V gene (reference sequence). V shed 1 base, J shed 5 bases, and the junction held 4 bases outside the gene matches. As DNA, the CDR3 is TGTGCCAGCAGCTTAGGACAGGGGTTCCACGAGCAGTACTTC. Protein product: CASSLGQGFHEQYF.

The rearrangement joins TRBV5-4 to TRBJ2-2; D is perhaps TRBD1 (5 bases). CDR1 is SGHNT, CDR2 YYREEE, per germline (reference sequence). The CDR3 has 15 amino acids. Trimming cost V 0 bases and J 6 bases, with 12 bases left between them. The CDR3 protein is CASSLDQGSAGELFF. CDR3 nucleotide sequence: TGTGCCAGCAGCTTGGATCAGGGTTCGGCCGGGGAGCTGTTTTTT.

V is TRBV15 and J is TRBJ2-5; 10 nucleotides align to TRBD2. V was clipped by 0 bases and J by 1 base; unmatched bases: 11. The CDR3 consists of 19 residues. Germline CDR1 and CDR2: LNHNV and YYDKDF (reference sequence). The CDR3, as DNA: TGTGCCACCAGCAGAGATCCTCGGACTAGCGGAGCGGCCCAAGAGACCCAGTACTTC. This sequence encodes CATSRDPRTSGAAQETQYF.

The rearrangement links TRBV25-1 to TRBJ2-5; weak D call: TRBD2 (6 bases). Germline V gives CDR1 MGHDK, CDR2 SYGVNS. CDR3 length: 15 residues. Trimming took 0 bases from V and 1 from J, leaving 9 bases between them. As DNA, the CDR3 is TGTGCCAGCAGTGAATATGGAGGGACCCAAGAGACCCAGTACTTC. Protein sequence: CASSEYGGTQETQYF.

This clone has only one observation. This rearrangement joins TRBV19 to TRBJ2-7; the match to TRBD1 covers 7 bases. The V gene's germline CDR1 is LNHDA and CDR2 SQIVND (reference sequence). With 5 bases clipped from V and 0 bases from J, the junction kept 4 bases outside the gene matches. The CDR3 contains 14 residues. The CDR3 DNA follows: TGTGCCAGTAGTCCCCGACAGGGCTCCTACGAGCAGTACTTC. Protein: CASSPRQGSYEQYF.

The chain uses TRBV10-3 and TRBJ2-6, with D uncertain. The CDR3 totals 16 residues. CDR1 ENHRY and CDR2 SYGVKD come from the germline V gene. V was shortened by 11 bases and J by 0 bases, with 17 bases between the two germline ends. The CDR3 is CASSAGFNSGANVLTF. The CDR3 DNA is TGTGCCTCGTCGGCAGGATTTAACTCTGGGGCCAACGTCCTGACTTTC.

This chain uses TRBV4-1 with TRBJ1-5; D gene unclear. Germline V gene data show CDR1 as MGHRA and CDR2 as YSYEKL. The CDR3 sequence is 15 residues long. Trimming pared 0 bases from V and 6 bases from J, leaving 12 bases between. As DNA, the CDR3 is TGCGCCAGCAGCCAAGATGGGAGACAAGGTCAGCCCCAGCATTTT. It specifies CASSQDGRQGQPQHF.

This chain links TRBV30 with TRBJ2-3; 9 nucleotides line up with TRBD1. Trimming took 0 bases from V and 4 from J; bases not matched to a gene: 8. This CDR3 has 16 amino acids. Germline V lookup: CDR1 GTSNPN, CDR2 SVGIG (reference sequence). CDR3 region: CAWSVMDRGLADTQYF. The CDR3 nucleotides read TGTGCCTGGAGTGTTATGGACAGGGGTCTCGCAGATACGCAGTATTTT.